The 9 T cell receptor beta chains listed next were all sequenced from one sample in a study of T cell responses to AZD1222 COVID-19 vaccine. The method was immunoSEQ multiplex PCR; TCRdb's version includes in-frame clones alone and lacks a portion of them. The repertoire consists of 200,000 to 250,000 clones, with 94% occurring once and the leading ten covering roughly 1.8%. This sample comprised peripheral blood, obtained 28 days after the second dose of the MenACWY control vaccine. These receptors were obtained from an adult who received the MenACWY meningococcal vaccine as a control.

The J gene is TRBJ1-5, the V gene TRBV9; 7 bases are shared with TRBD1. The CDR3 covers 15 residues. Germline CDR1 SGDLS, CDR2 YYNGEE. Trimming took 3 bases from V and 3 from J; bases not matched to a gene: 6. The CDR3 protein is CASSGPGQLNQPQHF. The CDR3 region has the DNA TGTGCCAGCAGCGGACCGGGACAGCTCAATCAGCCCCAGCATTTT.

The rearrangement links TRBV5-1 to TRBJ2-7; 9 bases agree with TRBD1. With 3 bases clipped from V and 7 bases from J, the junction kept 8 bases outside the gene matches. CDR3 length equals 14 residues. CDR1 SGHRS and CDR2 YFSETQ come from the germline V gene. The CDR3 bases are TGCGCCAGCAGCTCCGGGACAGGGTTGTGGGAGCAGTACTTC. Encoded protein: CASSSGTGLWEQYF. Drawing the rest from reference TRBV5-1 and TRBJ2-7, the complete variable domain is KAGVTQTPRYLIKTRGQQVTLSCSPISGHRSVSWYQQTPGQGLQFLFEYFSETQRNKGNFPGRFSGRQFSNSRSEMNVSTLELGDSALYLCASSSGTGLWEQYFGPGTRLTVT.

This chain connects TRBV5-1 to TRBJ2-7, with TRBD1 matching over 8 bases. From germline, CDR1 is SGHRS and CDR2 YFSETQ. The CDR3 covers 15 residues. V shed 0 bases, J shed 3 bases, and the junction held 5 bases outside the gene matches. In DNA, the CDR3 is TGCGCCAGCAGCTTGGAACAGGGGGTGGTCTACGAGCAGTACTTC. It translates to CASSLEQGVVYEQYF.

The chain is built from TRBV5-6 and TRBJ1-6; no clear D. Germline loops: CDR1 SGHDT, CDR2 YYEEEE. This CDR3 has 15 amino acids. Trimming took off 2 bases at V and 3 bases at J, with 9 bases between the two ends. CDR3 sequence: CASSFRGVYNSPLHF. CDR3 DNA: TGTGCCAGCAGCTTTCGGGGTGTCTATAATTCACCCCTCCACTTT.

The CDR3 loop reads CASSTGTGGRETQYF. CDR3 DNA sequence: TGTGCCAGCAGCACCGGGACAGGGGGCCGAGAGACCCAGTACTTC. J is TRBJ2-5 and V is TRBV9; TRBD1 aligns across 12 bases. Germline V lookup: CDR1 SGDLS, CDR2 YYNGEE. V lost 4 bases and J lost 4; bases outside the gene matches: 5. The CDR3 runs to 15 residues.

The chain couples TRBV9 to TRBJ2-3; TRBD2 matches 8 bases. CDR3 size: 15 residues. V lost 0 bases and J lost 4; bases outside the gene matches: 4. CDR1 is SGDLS, CDR2 YYNGEE, per germline. The CDR3 region has the DNA TGTGCCAGCAGCGTAGGCGGGGGGCGCCCAGATACGCAGTATTTT. Protein: CASSVGGGRPDTQYF. Together with reference TRBV9 and TRBJ2-3, the CDR3 gives the full variable domain: DSGVTQTPKHLITATGQRVTLRCSPRSGDLSVYWYQQSLDQGLQFLIQYYNGEERAKGNILERFSAQQFPDLHSELNLSSLELGDSALYFCASSVGGGRPDTQYFGPGTRLTVL.

The rearrangement joins TRBV7-2 to TRBJ1-6; weak D call: TRBD1 (5 bases). CDR3 length: 17 residues. The V gene's germline CDR1 is SGHTA and CDR2 FQGNSA. V gave up 1 base and J gave up 11 bases, with 21 bases separating them. In nucleotides, the CDR3 is TGTGCCAGCAGCTTAGTAGTTTCTGGGACGGCCGGGACACCCCTCCACTTT. Translating gives CASSLVVSGTAGTPLHF.

This chain's CDR3 is CASNTPDTQYF. CDR3 sequence (DNA): TGTGCCAGCAATACCCCAGATACGCAGTATTTT. V and J are TRBV6-6 and TRBJ2-3; D gene uncertain. Germline CDR1 is MNHNY and CDR2 is SVGAGI (reference sequence). This CDR3 is 11 amino acids long. V lost 7 bases and J 4 bases, leaving 6 bases between the germline ends.

The chain employs TRBV24-1 and TRBJ1-3, with D unclear. This CDR3 comprises 16 residues. V was trimmed by 0 bases and J by 0 bases, leaving 8 bases between them. Looked up from germline, CDR1 is KGHDR and CDR2 is SFDVKD. CDR3 region: CATSDLKGYSGNTIYF. The CDR3 region has the DNA TGTGCCACCAGTGATTTGAAGGGCTACTCTGGAAACACCATATATTTT.